This TCR beta chain was observed in a study of shared clonotypes between healthy human individuals. The method was immunoSEQ multiplex PCR; TCRdb's version includes in-frame clones alone and lacks a portion of them. Found here are 2.3 million or so clones, more than 80% of them singletons; the top ten hold 0.39%. V trimming: 5 bases; J trimming: 6 bases; junction bases outside the gene matches: 6. The CDR3 loop spans 14 amino acids. Germline V gene data show CDR1 as SGHNT and CDR2 as YENEEA. Source material: naive CD4+ T cells from PBMCs. Stated subset: CD45RA+ positively selected. This chain joins TRBV11-3 and TRBJ2-7; 11 bases agree with TRBD1. This receptor was identified in a man aged 18 to 29 in good health. Some clones in this sample may be carry-over from other donors' samples. CDR3 sequence (DNA): TGTGCCAGCAGCCTGGGACAGGGGGTAGGCGAGCAGTACTTC. Translation gives CASSLGQGVGEQYF.